This TCR beta chain appears in the sequencing data of a study of cytomegalovirus exposure and HLA in healthy donors. Study-level information: Among about 400 genotyped donors, around 80% fell in the Caucasian-associated ancestry cluster.

Trimming shortened V by 8 bases and J by 6 bases, and 20 bases separated the two germline ends. Germline V gene data show CDR1 as MNHEY and CDR2 as SVGAGI. CDR3 length: 15 amino acids. Study-level findings and limits: Immune exposure was documented only through CMV serostatus. More clonal expansion characterized HLA-associated TCR beta chains than equally common others in a later analysis.

Regarding this clone: No antigen is known for it.

PCR involved 60 Vbeta and 13 Jbeta primers. Repertoires were generated with immunoSEQ multiplex PCR, while TCRdb's copy carries only in-frame clones and drops some. The table lists some 130,000 clones, about 81% of them singletons. The TCR comes from a woman in her fifties or sixties in good health and CMV-seropositive. The chain combines TRBV6-5 with TRBJ2-1; maybe TRBD1 (6 bases). The sequenced sample was PBMCs. In nucleotides, the CDR3 is TGTGCCAGCTCTTCGTTGAGGGGGTGGGGCAATGAGCAGTTCTTC. It translates to CASSSLRGWGNEQFF.